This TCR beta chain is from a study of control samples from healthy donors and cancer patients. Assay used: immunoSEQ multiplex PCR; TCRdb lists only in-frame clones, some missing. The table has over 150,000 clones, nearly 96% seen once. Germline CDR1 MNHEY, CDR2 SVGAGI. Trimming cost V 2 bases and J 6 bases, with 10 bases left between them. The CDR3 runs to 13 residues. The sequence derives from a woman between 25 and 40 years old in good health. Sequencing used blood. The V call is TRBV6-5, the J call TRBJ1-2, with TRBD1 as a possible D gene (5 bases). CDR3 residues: CASSYGGGNGYTF. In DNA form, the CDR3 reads TGTGCCAGCAGTTACGGGGGAGGGAATGGCTACACCTTC.